Presented here are 20 T cell receptor beta chains from one specimen sequenced in a study of blood T cell repertoires in COVID-19. Sequencing was performed with immunoSEQ multiplex PCR; in TCRdb, only in-frame clones are kept and a portion is missing. Of approximately 70,000 clones listed, around 87% are singletons. Sequenced input: peripheral blood. The receptors derive from a man in his forties or fifties with active COVID-19.

CDR3 loop: CSASHAFF. DNA for the CDR3: TGCAGTGCTAGTCATGCTTTCTTT. The genes are TRBV20-1 and TRBJ1-1; D is unresolved. Germline V lookup: CDR1 DFQATT, CDR2 SNEGSKA (reference sequence). This CDR3 comprises 8 residues. Trimming removed 3 bases from V and 11 bases from J, with 4 bases in between.

The chain couples TRBV3-1 (or the pseudogene TRBV3-2) to TRBJ2-7, with TRBD1 as a possible D gene (6 bases). In germline, CDR1 is LGHDT, CDR2 YNNKEL (reference sequence). The V end lost 1 base, the J end lost 2 bases, and 15 bases lay between the germline ends. The CDR3 spans 16 residues. The CDR3 DNA reads TGTGCCAGCAGCCAAGCATATAGGGACACTGCCTACGAGCAGTACTTC. Its translation is CASSQAYRDTAYEQYF.

The chain carries TRBV19 and TRBJ2-3; unclear D gene. CDR1 LNHDA and CDR2 SQIVND come from the germline V gene (reference sequence). V gave up 5 bases and J gave up 1 base, with 16 bases separating them. This CDR3 region has 16 residues. The CDR3 loop reads CASSSPSTPRTDTQYF. The CDR3 DNA reads TGTGCCAGTAGTTCACCCTCGACACCCCGCACAGATACGCAGTATTTT.

The chain has TRBV7-2 and TRBJ2-3; D is unresolved. Germline V gene data show CDR1 as SGHTA and CDR2 as FQGNSA. Trimming took 5 bases from V and 1 from J, leaving 10 bases between them. CDR3 length equals 14 residues. The CDR3 sequence: CASSILTRTDTQYF. Here the CDR3 DNA reads TGTGCCAGCAGCATACTAACCCGCACAGATACGCAGTATTTT.

This chain uses TRBV10-2 with TRBJ1-2, with 11 bases aligning to TRBD1. Germline lookup yields CDR1 WSHSY and CDR2 SAAADI. CDR3 size: 14 residues. Trimming removed 6 bases from V and 8 bases from J; junction bases left unmatched: 8. CDR3 nucleotide sequence: TGCGCCAGCAGAAGCCCGGACAGGGGGCGAGGCTACACCTTC. Its protein product is CASRSPDRGRGYTF.

This rearrangement joins TRBV5-1 to TRBJ1-1; no reliable D call. Trimming stripped 0 bases from V and 8 bases from J, with 11 bases between. The CDR3 runs to 13 residues. Germline V gene lookup returns CDR1 SGHRS and CDR2 YFSETQ. The CDR3 bases are TGCGCCAGCAGCTTGGTGGAGGGATCCGAAGCTTTCTTT. Translated: CASSLVEGSEAFF. Full variable domain (remainder filled in from reference TRBV5-1 and TRBJ1-1): KAGVTQTPRYLIKTRGQQVTLSCSPISGHRSVSWYQQTPGQGLQFLFEYFSETQRNKGNFPGRFSGRQFSNSRSEMNVSTLELGDSALYLCASSLVEGSEAFFGQGTRLTVV.

The V call is TRBV28, the J call TRBJ2-3; D is perhaps TRBD2 (6 bases). CDR1 MDHEN and CDR2 SYDVKM come from the germline V gene. The CDR3 loop spans 13 amino acids. Trimming pared 2 bases from V and 14 bases from J, leaving 17 bases between. CDR3 nucleotides: TGTGCCAGCAGTTTACCCACTAGCTCTTTGCCGTATTTT. This translates into CASSLPTSSLPYF.

J is TRBJ2-3 and V is TRBV27, with D perhaps TRBD1 (5 bases). CDR3 size: 10 residues. The germline gives CDR1 MNHEY, CDR2 SMNVEV (reference sequence). The V and J ends lost 9 bases and 6 bases respectively, with 7 bases between them. CDR3 residues: CARNRDTQYF. The CDR3 DNA reads TGTGCCAGGAACAGGGATACGCAGTATTTT.

This clone has a handful of counts. The chain has TRBV6-5 and TRBJ1-2, with D unclear. Looked up from germline, CDR1 is MNHEY and CDR2 is SVGAGI. The CDR3 has 13 residues. The V end lost 2 bases, the J end lost 3 bases, and 7 bases lay between the germline ends. DNA of the CDR3: TGTGCCAGCAGTTACCGGGATTACTATGGCTACACCTTC. Translating it yields CASSYRDYYGYTF.

The chain joins TRBV19 to TRBJ2-7; 10 bases align to TRBD1. Germline lookup yields CDR1 LNHDA and CDR2 SQIVND (reference sequence). J was trimmed by 5 bases and V by 7 bases; bases with no gene match: 5. CDR3 size: 13 residues. The CDR3 bases are TGTGCCAGTAATGACAGGGGGCAGGACGAGCAGTACTTC. Amino acids: CASNDRGQDEQYF.

The chain has TRBV7-8 and TRBJ2-3; 8 bases are shared with TRBD2. Germline CDR1 reads SGHVS; CDR2 reads FQNEAQ. With 1 base clipped from V and 4 bases from J, the junction kept 10 bases outside the gene matches. CDR3 length: 17 amino acids. CDR3 in DNA: TGTGCCAGCAGCTTAGTGGGAAGCGGGAGCGCCCCAGATACGCAGTATTTT. Its protein product is CASSLVGSGSAPDTQYF. The full variable domain, in which reference TRBV7-8 and TRBJ2-3 provide the parts outside the CDR3, is GAGVSQSPRYKVAKRGQDVALRCDPISGHVSLFWYQQALGQGPEFLTYFQNEAQLDKSGLPSDRFFAERPEGSVSTLKIQRTQQEDSAVYLCASSLVGSGSAPDTQYFGPGTRLTVL.

The chain employs TRBV7-2 and TRBJ1-5; no definite D call. The length of the CDR3 is 16 residues. Germline assignment: CDR1 SGHTA and CDR2 FQGNSA. V lost 5 bases to trimming and J lost 2 bases, with 16 bases between them. The CDR3 loop reads CASSATRLNGNQPQHF. Here the CDR3 DNA reads TGTGCCAGCAGCGCAACGCGATTAAACGGCAATCAGCCCCAGCATTTT.

The chain links TRBV24-1 to TRBJ2-5; D gene uncertain. The CDR3 is made up of 12 amino acids. In germline, CDR1 is KGHDR, CDR2 SFDVKD. Trimming took off 6 bases at V and 2 bases at J, with 6 bases between the two ends. CDR3 in amino acids: CATSNSQETQYF. The CDR3 nucleotides are TGTGCCACCAGTAACAGTCAAGAGACCCAGTACTTC.

V usage is TRBV5-6 and J usage is TRBJ2-1, with TRBD1 matching 7 bases. Germline V lookup: CDR1 SGHDT, CDR2 YYEEEE. Germline trimming cut 7 bases from V and 4 bases from J; bases unmatched to any gene: 17. The CDR3 is 17 amino acids. The CDR3: CASGSTGTAFPYNEQFF. The CDR3 DNA is TGTGCCAGCGGATCTACCGGGACAGCCTTCCCTTACAATGAGCAGTTCTTC.

J is TRBJ1-3 and V is TRBV30; 7 bases map to TRBD1. The junction had 9 bases not matched to a gene; V was cut back by 4 bases and J by 0 bases. In germline, CDR1 is GTSNPN, CDR2 SVGIG (reference sequence). The CDR3 contains 16 residues. CDR3 region: CAWTRTGTTSGNTIYF. The CDR3 DNA follows: TGTGCCTGGACCCGGACAGGAACCACCTCTGGAAACACCATATATTTT.

The chain is built from TRBV15 and TRBJ1-2; 9 nucleotides agree with TRBD1. The CDR3 extends over 16 amino acids. Trimming at V came to 5 bases and at J to 3 bases, leaving 10 bases not matched to a gene. The V gene's germline CDR1 is LNHNV and CDR2 YYDKDF (reference sequence). CDR3 loop: CATSGSQGASHYGYTF. The CDR3, as DNA: TGTGCCACCAGCGGATCACAGGGGGCTTCTCACTATGGCTACACCTTC.

This chain links TRBV7-9 with TRBJ1-4; D possibly corresponds to TRBD1 (5 bases). Germline CDR1 and CDR2: SEHNR and FQNEAQ (reference sequence). V lost 5 bases to trimming and J lost 6 bases, with 16 bases between them. The CDR3 is 15 residues long. The CDR3 here is CASSILGGTDEKLFF. The CDR3 coding sequence is TGTGCCAGCAGCATTCTTGGGGGGACGGATGAAAAACTGTTTTTT. Based on the CDR3 plus reference TRBV7-9 and TRBJ1-4, the full variable domain is DTGVSQNPRHKITKRGQNVTFRCDPISEHNRLYWYRQTLGQGPEFLTYFQNEAQLEKSRLLSDRFSAERPKGSFSTLEIQRTEQGDSAMYLCASSILGGTDEKLFFGSGTQLSVL.

The DNA for the CDR3 is TGTGCCAGCAACCCTAGCGGTGGGGCCGAGCAGTACTTC. Its translation is CASNPSGGAEQYF. The chain carries TRBV28 and TRBJ2-7; TRBD2 matches 7 bases. The CDR3 contains 13 residues. Germline values: CDR1 MDHEN, CDR2 SYDVKM. V was pared by 7 bases and J by 6 bases, with 9 bases of the junction left unmatched.

V usage is TRBV6-1 and J usage is TRBJ2-7, with 10 positions matching TRBD1. V lost 2 bases and J lost 3; bases outside the gene matches: 4. The CDR3 has 15 residues. The germline V gene encodes CDR1 MNHNS and CDR2 SASEGT. In DNA form, the CDR3 reads TGTGCCAGCAGTGAACCGGGGACAGGGGACTACGAGCAGTACTTC. Its translation: CASSEPGTGDYEQYF.

The chain carries TRBV7-2 and TRBJ1-3, with no clear D. The CDR3 sequence is 13 residues long. Trimming removed 1 base from V and 4 bases from J, with 5 bases in between. Germline V gives CDR1 SGHTA, CDR2 FQGNSA. In DNA, the CDR3 is TGTGCCAGCAGCTTAGGCACAGGAAACACCATATATTTT. Translation gives CASSLGTGNTIYF.